Below, 25 T cell receptor beta chains from the same sample are listed, as sequenced in a study of Graves' ophthalmopathy and Graves' hyperthyroidism. The sequenced template was RNA, covering the TCR beta CDR3 region. First-round RT-PCR employed HTBI primers, with a second-round multiplex PCR after it. From the multiplex PCR reads, TCRdb called clonotypes with MiXCR, one entry per CDR3 protein. The sample shows fewer than 400,000 distinct CDR3 sequences, around 19% of them seen only once. What was sequenced was peripheral blood. The receptors were gathered from a woman aged 18 to 35 with Graves' ophthalmopathy.

This clonotype was recorded at least ten times. The V gene is TRBV20-1, the J gene TRBJ1-1, with D tentatively TRBD1 (5 bases). In germline, CDR1 is DFQATT, CDR2 SNEGSKA (reference sequence). V gave up 2 bases and J gave up 4 bases, with 8 bases separating them. The CDR3 sequence is 12 residues long. Written as DNA, the CDR3 is TGCAGTGCTAGACAGGGACCCACTGAAGCTTTCTTT. As protein: CSARQGPTEAFF.

This clonotype was recorded many times. The gene calls are TRBV28 and TRBJ2-7; 9 positions match TRBD1. This CDR3 region has 16 residues. CDR1 is MDHEN and CDR2 is SYDVKM in the germline V gene. Losses at the gene ends were 7 bases for V and 4 bases for J; bases not matched to a gene: 14. CDR3 DNA sequence: TGTGCCAGCACCATCACCGTCCGGGACAGGGTTTACGAGCAGTACTTC. It specifies CASTITVRDRVYEQYF.

Points on this clonotype: A much larger clone differs from this one at a single base, so this may be a read error. The chain combines TRBV30 with TRBJ1-5; tentative D call: TRBD1 (5 bases). Trimming cost V 3 bases and J 4 bases, with 16 bases left between them. The CDR3 runs 15 residues. Germline CDR1 GTSNPN, CDR2 SVGIG (reference sequence). DNA of the CDR3: TGTGCCTGGAGGGGGAGACGGGGACGGAATCAGCCCCAGCATTTT. This sequence encodes CAWRGRRGRNQPQHF. The full variable domain, its missing parts supplied by reference TRBV30 and TRBJ1-5, is SQTIHQWPATLVQPVGSPLSLECTVEGTSNPNLYWYRQAAGRGLQLLFYSVGIGQISSEVPQNLSASRPQDRQFILSSKKLLLSDSGFYLCAWRGRRGRNQPQHFGDGTRLSIL.

This chain connects TRBV6-5 to TRBJ1-3; unclear D gene. The CDR3 spans 15 residues. The germline V and J ends were trimmed by 6 bases and 2 bases, with 14 bases remaining between them. CDR1 is MNHEY and CDR2 is SVGAGI in the germline V gene. CDR3 bases: TGTGCCAGCAGGAGAGGCGGGGAAGCTGGAAACACCATATATTTT. As protein: CASRRGGEAGNTIYF.

This clonotype has a count of ten or more. The chain employs TRBV28 and TRBJ2-5; 7 bases are a match to TRBD2. CDR1 and CDR2 (germline): MDHEN, SYDVKM. After removal of 2 bases from V and 5 bases from J, the junction contained 8 bases not matched to a gene. The CDR3 totals 15 residues. CDR3 amino acids: CASSLTILSGETQYF. CDR3 bases: TGTGCCAGCAGTTTAACCATCCTTAGCGGGGAGACCCAGTACTTC.

This clonotype showed up many times. The chain joins TRBV12-3 or TRBV12-4 to TRBJ2-4; 9 nucleotides align to TRBD2. The CDR3 covers 18 residues. Germline trimming cut 3 bases from V and 0 bases from J; bases unmatched to any gene: 9. This chain's CDR3 is CASSFGLAGILAKNIQYF. The CDR3 region has the DNA TGTGCCAGCAGTTTCGGCCTAGCGGGGATCCTAGCCAAAAACATTCAGTACTTC.

This clonotype was recorded many times. The chain has TRBV24-1 and TRBJ2-7; D is possibly TRBD1 or TRBD2 (5 bases each). The V gene's germline CDR1 is KGHDR and CDR2 SFDVKD. This CDR3 is 14 amino acids long. The V end was cut by 7 bases, the J end by 5 bases, with 17 bases between. The CDR3: CATSMGLEGDEQYF. CDR3 sequence (DNA): TGTGCCACCAGCATGGGGCTCGAGGGTGACGAGCAGTACTTC.

This clonotype was recorded many times. The genes are TRBV9 and TRBJ2-5, with D unresolved. V lost 3 bases and J lost 4, with 10 bases in between. Germline CDR1 reads SGDLS; CDR2 reads YYNGEE. There are 13 residues in the CDR3. Written as DNA, the CDR3 is TGTGCCAGCAGCGCGGGCCCCGTAGAGACCCAGTACTTC. This translates into CASSAGPVETQYF.

The rearrangement uses TRBV10-3 and TRBJ1-1; D is unresolved. With 0 bases removed from V and 3 bases from J, the gap between germline ends came to 11 bases. CDR3 length equals 15 residues. Germline-derived CDR1 and CDR2 are ENHRY and SYGVKD. CDR3 DNA sequence: TGTGCCATCAGTGAGTCAGGCGGTTTCGACACTGAAGCTTTCTTT. Its translation: CAISESGGFDTEAFF.

This clonotype was recorded at least ten times. V is TRBV27 and J is TRBJ1-1, with D possibly TRBD1 on 5 matching bases. There are 14 residues in the CDR3. In germline, CDR1 is MNHEY, CDR2 SMNVEV (reference sequence). The V and J ends lost 4 bases and 6 bases respectively, with 15 bases between them. In DNA form, the CDR3 reads TGTGCCAGCAGTTCCTGGGGCGTTCGGGCTGAAGCTTTCTTT. It specifies CASSSWGVRAEAFF.

This clonotype was observed many times. This sequence joins TRBV5-6 and TRBJ2-2; D is undetermined. The CDR3 covers 16 residues. The germline V and J ends were trimmed by 4 bases and 6 bases, with 19 bases remaining between them. Per the germline V gene, CDR1 is SGHDT and CDR2 is YYEEEE. The CDR3 DNA sequence: TGTGCCAGCAGCCTACCGGACCTGGAGATGGCCGGGGAGCTGTTTTTT. Translated, it gives CASSLPDLEMAGELFF.

This clonotype appeared many times. This chain links TRBV10-3 with TRBJ1-1, with D possibly matching TRBD1 (5 bases). Germline V CDR1 and CDR2: ENHRY, SYGVKD. Trimming took off 5 bases at V and 0 bases at J, with 13 bases between the two ends. The CDR3 is 15 residues long. The CDR3 nucleotides are TGTGCCATCAGTAGTGCAGGGAGCATGAACACTGAAGCTTTCTTT. Amino acid sequence: CAISSAGSMNTEAFF.

V usage is TRBV10-3 and J usage is TRBJ2-7; weak D call: TRBD1 (6 bases). Germline loops: CDR1 ENHRY, CDR2 SYGVKD. V was trimmed by 3 bases and J by 6 bases, leaving 30 bases between them. The CDR3 runs 19 residues. The CDR3 coding sequence is TGTGCCATCAGTGACAATGTCAGGGGCCTTACCGGGACGTTGCGCGAGCAGTACTTC. Its protein product is CAISDNVRGLTGTLREQYF.

Many counts were recorded for this clonotype. The genes are TRBV20-1 and TRBJ2-7; D is possibly TRBD1 or TRBD2 (5 bases each). This CDR3 comprises 14 residues. The V end was cut by 1 base, the J end by 5 bases, with 15 bases between. Per the germline V gene, CDR1 is DFQATT and CDR2 is SNEGSKA (reference sequence). The CDR3 DNA reads TGCAGTGCTAGAGTGATCCAAGGGACGAACGAGCAGTACTTC. The encoded protein is CSARVIQGTNEQYF.

The gene calls are TRBV6-1 and TRBJ1-1, with unresolved D. Germline V gene lookup returns CDR1 MNHNS and CDR2 SASEGT. The ends were cut back, 0 bases at V and 4 bases at J, with 12 bases in the middle. This CDR3 has 15 amino acids. The chain's CDR3 is CASSEAPSPGTEAFF. The CDR3 bases are TGTGCCAGCAGTGAAGCGCCTTCGCCGGGCACTGAAGCTTTCTTT.

Many counts were recorded for this clonotype. The chain joins TRBV20-1 to TRBJ1-6, with TRBD1 matching 7 bases. The CDR3 runs to 13 residues. Germline assignment: CDR1 DFQATT and CDR2 SNEGSKA (reference sequence). Trimming took 6 bases from V and 10 from J; bases not matched to a gene: 9. The CDR3, as DNA: TGCAGTGCCACCCGGGACAGTAAATCACCCCTCCACTTT. It encodes CSATRDSKSPLHF.

This clonotype has just one count. J is TRBJ2-5 and V is TRBV19; TRBD1 or TRBD2 may be the D gene (5 bases each). The germline V gene has CDR1 LNHDA and CDR2 SQIVND (reference sequence). CDR3 length: 16 residues. Deletions cut 5 bases from V and 3 bases from J, with 19 bases between. The CDR3 here is CASSSPRGRSKETQYF. The CDR3 DNA follows: TGTGCCAGTAGTTCCCCCCGGGGACGCTCGAAAGAGACCCAGTACTTC.

At least ten counts were recorded for this clonotype. V gene TRBV10-3 combines with J gene TRBJ2-2; weak D call: TRBD2 (5 bases). The CDR3 contains 14 residues. Germline assignment: CDR1 ENHRY and CDR2 SYGVKD. V was shortened by 6 bases and J by 0 bases, with 8 bases between the two germline ends. CDR3 residues: CAIRRESNTGELFF. CDR3 DNA: TGTGCCATCAGGAGGGAGTCGAACACCGGGGAGCTGTTTTTT.

This clonotype was seen repeatedly, ten times or more. CDR3 sequence: CAWRGGGQGSGTEAFF. The CDR3 region has the DNA TGTGCCTGGAGAGGAGGGGGACAGGGGAGTGGCACTGAAGCTTTCTTT. The chain uses TRBV30 and TRBJ1-1; TRBD1 matches at 10 bases. J lost 4 bases, V lost 3 bases, and 11 bases had no gene match. CDR3 size: 16 residues. Per the germline V gene, CDR1 is GTSNPN and CDR2 is SVGIG (reference sequence).

This clonotype has at least ten counts. This sequence joins TRBV28 and TRBJ1-5; D not resolved. The CDR3 totals 15 residues. Per the germline V gene, CDR1 is MDHEN and CDR2 is SYDVKM. V was shortened by 2 bases and J by 2 bases, with 10 bases between the two germline ends. This CDR3 reads CASSLRVTGNQPQHF. As DNA, the CDR3 is TGTGCCAGCAGTTTAAGAGTCACCGGCAATCAGCCCCAGCATTTT.

This clonotype was observed many times. The chain carries TRBV12-3 or TRBV12-4 and TRBJ1-1, with TRBD1 identical over 7 bases. V shed 5 bases and J 0 bases; nucleotides not matched to a gene: 12. The CDR3 is 17 amino acids. CDR3 sequence reads: CASSPRTGTLMNTEAFF. DNA of the CDR3: TGTGCCAGCAGTCCCCGGACAGGCACCCTCATGAACACTGAAGCTTTCTTT.

This clonotype was recorded many times. The chain uses TRBV6-2 or TRBV6-3 and TRBJ1-2; D unclear. The CDR3 is made up of 15 amino acids. CDR1 MNHEY and CDR2 SVGEGT come from the germline V gene. The germline V and J ends were trimmed by 6 bases and 5 bases, with 19 bases remaining between them. The DNA for the CDR3 is TGTGCCAGCAGCCCTCGCGGGGTCTGGCAGTATGGCTACACCTTC. It translates to CASSPRGVWQYGYTF.

This clonotype came up a few times. Given a much more abundant clone one base away, this may be a read error. No conserved phenylalanine or tryptophan ends this CDR3, so it is likely a read error. This chain links TRBV13 with TRBJ2-7, with D tentatively TRBD2 (5 bases). Germline CDR1 and CDR2: PRHDT and FYEKMQ (reference sequence). CDR3 length: 13 residues. V lost 5 bases, J lost 4 bases, and 12 bases lay in between. The DNA for the CDR3 is TGTGCCAGCAGCAAAAACGGCGGGTACGAGCAGTACTCC. It codes for CASSKNGGYEQYS.

This clonotype was seen repeatedly, ten times or more. A read error may produce the germline difference seen at one junction end. The chain has TRBV7-7 and TRBJ2-7, with D possibly TRBD1 on 7 matching bases. Per the germline V gene, CDR1 is SSHAT and CDR2 is FNYEAQ (reference sequence). This CDR3 is built from 14 residues. The CDR3 protein is CASSFRQGGYEQYF. The CDR3 DNA follows: TGTGCTAGCAGCTTTAGGCAGGGGGGCTACGAGCAGTACTTC. The full variable domain, its missing parts supplied by reference TRBV7-7 and TRBJ2-7, is GAGVSQSPRYKVTKRGQDVTLRCDPISSHATLYWYQQALGQGPEFLTYFNYEAQPDKSGLPSDRFSAERPEGSISTLTIQRTEQRDSAMYRCASSFRQGGYEQYFGPGTRLTVT.

This clonotype was seen many times. The gene calls are TRBV20-1 and TRBJ2-7; 13 positions agree with TRBD2. The CDR3 length is 17 residues. Germline values: CDR1 DFQATT, CDR2 SNEGSKA (reference sequence). V was pared by 5 bases and J by 4 bases, with 14 bases of the junction left unmatched. CDR3 sequence (DNA): TGCAGTGCTGGGGACAGGGTGAGGACTAGCGGGAGATACGAGCAGTACTTC. As protein: CSAGDRVRTSGRYEQYF.